These 13 T cell receptor beta chains came from one sample sequenced in a study of shared clonotypes between healthy human individuals. Clones were sequenced by immunoSEQ multiplex PCR, and TCRdb holds only the in-frame ones, with some missing. The profile shows about 1.1 million clones, roughly 80% of them singletons. The sequencing input was memory CD4+ T cells from PBMCs. As to subset: CD45RA-negative fraction. These TCRs come from a man between 18 and 35 years old in good health. Some clones in this sample may be carry-over from other donors' samples.

As for this clone: The identical CDR3 is also encoded by other nucleotide sequences in the sample. V gene TRBV6-6 combines with J gene TRBJ2-7, with 9 bases matching TRBD1. CDR1 and CDR2 (germline): MNHNY, SVGAGI (reference sequence). CDR3 length equals 15 residues. V was clipped by 2 bases and J by 1 base; unmatched bases: 3. The CDR3 loop reads CASSYGGQGSYEQYF. The CDR3 nucleotides are TGTGCCAGCAGTTACGGGGGACAGGGATCCTACGAGCAGTACTTC.

As to this clone: A clone one base away is much larger, so this may be a read error. Other DNA sequences in the sample encode the same CDR3. The genes are TRBV30 and TRBJ1-1; TRBD1 agrees at 7 bases. Trimming took 4 bases from V and 11 from J; bases not matched to a gene: 13. The CDR3 has 13 residues. Germline V gene data show CDR1 as GTSNPN and CDR2 as SVGIG (reference sequence). This CDR3 reads CAWTFRGTRRAFF. The CDR3 DNA reads TGTGCCTGGACCTTCAGGGGGACGAGGCGTGCTTTCTTT.

At least ten counts were recorded for this clone. The V gene is TRBV19, the J gene TRBJ1-1; D remains ambiguous. CDR1 is LNHDA and CDR2 is SQIVND in the germline V gene (reference sequence). The ends were cut back, 5 bases at V and 3 bases at J, with 10 bases in the middle. The CDR3 is made up of 13 amino acids. DNA of the CDR3: TGTGCCAGTAGTTGGCAGGAGGACACTGAAGCTTTCTTT. This codes for CASSWQEDTEAFF.

The V and J genes are TRBV11-2 and TRBJ2-2, with D possibly TRBD2 on 5 matching bases. Per germline, CDR1 SGHAT and CDR2 FQNNGV. This CDR3 is built from 14 residues. With 2 bases removed from V and 8 bases from J, the gap between germline ends came to 12 bases. In DNA, the CDR3 is TGTGCCAGCAGCTTATCCCGGGGTTCTGGGGAGCTGTTTTTT. It specifies CASSLSRGSGELFF. Looking up the rest from reference TRBV11-2 and TRBJ2-2 gives the full variable domain: EAGVAQSPRYKIIEKRQSVAFWCNPISGHATLYWYQQILGQGPKLLIQFQNNGVVDDSQLPKDRFSAERLKGVDSTLKIQPAKLEDSAVYLCASSLSRGSGELFFGEGSRLTVL.

The sample holds one count of this clone. The chain recombines TRBV4-3 with TRBJ2-3, with unresolved D. The V end lost 0 bases, the J end lost 9 bases, and 10 bases lay between the germline ends. CDR1 is LGHNA and CDR2 is YSLEER in the germline V gene. The CDR3 has 13 amino acids. CDR3 DNA sequence: TGCGCCAGCAGCCAAGATAAGATGGGGACGCAGTATTTT. Translating gives CASSQDKMGTQYF.

The chain has TRBV27 and TRBJ2-1; D could derive from TRBD1 or TRBD2 (5 bases each). V dropped 10 bases and J dropped 0 bases, with 16 bases sitting between them. Germline lookup yields CDR1 MNHEY and CDR2 SMNVEV (reference sequence). The CDR3 totals 15 residues. For the CDR3, the DNA is TGTGCCACCAGCCGGGGCGGGTACTCCTACAATGAGCAGTTCTTC. It encodes CATSRGGYSYNEQFF.

The chain combines TRBV11-1 with TRBJ2-1, with D perhaps being TRBD1 or TRBD2 (5 bases each). V dropped 1 base and J dropped 6 bases, with 16 bases sitting between them. Germline CDR1 and CDR2: SGHAT and FQDESV (reference sequence). This CDR3 comprises 16 residues. The chain's CDR3 is CASSLGGAIPSNEQFF. The CDR3 nucleotides are TGTGCCAGCAGCTTAGGAGGGGCTATCCCCTCCAATGAGCAGTTCTTC.

The rearrangement uses TRBV2 and TRBJ2-2, with 9 bases identical to TRBD2. V trimming: 8 bases; J trimming: 6 bases; junction bases outside the gene matches: 13. Per the germline V gene, CDR1 is SNHLY and CDR2 is FYNNEI. The CDR3 spans 16 residues. DNA for the CDR3: TGTGCCAGCGGCCCGAGGGCGGGAGGGCCTTCCGGGGAGCTGTTTTTT. It codes for CASGPRAGGPSGELFF.

The rearrangement uses TRBV29-1 and TRBJ1-2, with 9 bases lining up with TRBD1. The ends lost 6 bases at V and 8 bases at J; junction bases unmatched: 7. This CDR3 region has 12 residues. Germline-derived CDR1 and CDR2 are SQVTM and ANQGSEA. The CDR3 bases are TGCAGCGTCGGACAGGGGCGATGGGGCTACACCTTC. It encodes CSVGQGRWGYTF.

The rearrangement joins TRBV29-1 to TRBJ2-1; 8 bases match TRBD1. J was trimmed by 8 bases and V by 6 bases; bases with no gene match: 6. There are 12 residues in the CDR3. Per the germline V gene, CDR1 is SQVTM and CDR2 is ANQGSEA. The CDR3 DNA sequence: TGCAGCGTAGACAGGGGTTGGGATGAGCAGTTCTTC. This translates into CSVDRGWDEQFF.

On this clone itself: Other nucleotide sequences in the sample specify the same CDR3. The V call is TRBV9, the J call TRBJ2-3; possible D gene TRBD2, 5 bases. With 0 bases removed from V and 2 bases from J, the gap between germline ends came to 10 bases. This CDR3 is 15 amino acids long. Germline V gene sequence: CDR1 SGDLS, CDR2 YYNGEE. CDR3 region: CASSVAPAVTDTQYF. CDR3 in DNA: TGTGCCAGCAGCGTAGCCCCAGCGGTCACAGATACGCAGTATTTT.

V and J are TRBV18 and TRBJ2-1; 8 nucleotides line up with TRBD2. Germline trimming cut 3 bases from V and 2 bases from J; bases unmatched to any gene: 9. Germline V gene lookup returns CDR1 KGHSH and CDR2 LQKENI. The CDR3 has 17 amino acids. CDR3 amino acids: CASSPPNSGTTYNEQFF. CDR3 nucleotides: TGTGCCAGCTCACCTCCCAATAGCGGGACCACCTACAATGAGCAGTTCTTC.

Worth noting for this clone: At the DNA level, this CDR3 is encoded by other sequences in the same sample as well. This chain links TRBV6-5 with TRBJ2-3; no reliable D call. The germline V gene encodes CDR1 MNHEY and CDR2 SVGAGI. This CDR3 has 13 residues. The germline V and J ends were trimmed by 2 bases and 3 bases, with 6 bases remaining between them. The CDR3 DNA follows: TGTGCCAGCAGTTACGATCCGACAGATACGCAGTATTTT. This gives the protein CASSYDPTDTQYF.